Listed below are T cell receptor beta chains from one sample, sequenced in a study of cytomegalovirus exposure and HLA in healthy donors. Libraries were prepared by immunoSEQ multiplex PCR; TCRdb keeps only in-frame clonotypes and omits some of them. The sample holds 150,000 to 200,000 clones, 60% to 80% seen once. The specimen was PBMCs. Every receptor here comes from a middle-aged woman in good health and CMV-seropositive. Both conserved end residues are part of each CDR3. A D gene is named only where the DNA matches it firmly. A row's size may be missing; if present it is once, few, many or a size class.

TRBD1	-	TRBJ2-5	TRBV6-5	CASSENRGRGETQYF	TGTGCCAGCAGCGAAAACAGGGGGCGCGGAGAGACCCAGTACTTC
TRBD2	-	TRBJ2-3	TRBV6-4	CASSPFPSGGTDTQYF	TGTGCCAGCAGTCCTTTCCCTAGCGGAGGCACAGATACGCAGTATTTT
-	-	TRBJ1-3	TRBV15	CATSRVFSSGNTIYF	TGTGCCACCAGCAGAGTATTTTCCTCTGGAAACACCATATATTTT
TRBD2	-	TRBJ2-1	TRBV7-2	CASSLSRLAGGLEQFF	TGTGCCAGCAGCTTATCTAGGCTAGCGGGAGGCCTTGAGCAGTTCTTC
TRBD2	-	TRBJ2-7	TRBV11-2	CASSLDRGAYEQYF	TGTGCCAGCAGCTTAGATCGGGGGGCCTACGAGCAGTACTTC
-	-	TRBJ2-5	TRBV30	CAWRDYWETQYF	TGTGCCTGGAGGGACTACTGGGAGACCCAGTACTTC
TRBD1	-	TRBJ2-5	TRBV19	CASRMGTGVQETQYF	TGTGCCAGTAGGATGGGGACAGGGGTACAAGAGACCCAGTACTTC
-	-	TRBJ1-2	TRBV6-4	CASSPQGGNGYTF	TGTGCCAGCAGTCCCCAGGGAGGTAATGGCTACACCTTC
TRBD1	-	TRBJ2-5	TRBV19	CASSSGTGVFETQYF	TGTGCCAGTAGCTCCGGGACAGGGGTCTTTGAGACCCAGTACTTC
-	-	TRBJ2-7	TRBV19	CASSPRGGDGEQYF	TGTGCCAGTAGCCCGAGAGGGGGGGACGGGGAGCAGTACTTC
TRBD2	-	TRBJ2-7	TRBV28	CASSLNSGNLGEQYF	TGTGCCAGCAGTTTGAATAGCGGGAACTTAGGCGAGCAGTACTTC
-	-	TRBJ2-7	TRBV21-1	CASSKSSGTPGHEQYF	TGTGCCAGCAGCAAATCCAGCGGGACACCAGGCCACGAGCAGTACTTC
-	-	TRBJ2-3	TRBV7-9	CASSVDTSTDTQYF	TGTGCCAGCAGCGTGGACACTAGCACAGATACGCAGTATTTT
-	-	TRBJ2-3	TRBV18	CASSPGLAMSDTQYF	TGTGCCAGCTCACCAGGGCTAGCGATGTCAGATACGCAGTATTTT
-	once	TRBJ1-5	TRBV6-4	CASSPQGDGNQPQHF	TGTGCCAGCAGTCCACAGGGTGATGGCAATCAGCCCCAGCATTTT
-	-	TRBJ1-1	TRBV14	CASSPGWRPDTEAFF	TGTGCCAGCAGCCCGGGGTGGAGGCCTGACACTGAAGCTTTCTTT
-	-	TRBJ2-1	TRBV7-9	CASSKQFF	TGTGCCAGCAGTAAGCAGTTCTTC
-	-	TRBJ1-3	TRBV18	CASLPAGVPGNTIYF	TGTGCCAGCTTACCCGCAGGGGTGCCTGGAAACACCATATATTTT
TRBD1	-	TRBJ2-3	TRBV28	CASSLGDRGDTQYF	TGTGCCAGCAGTTTGGGGGACAGAGGGGATACGCAGTATTTT
TRBD1	-	TRBJ2-5	TRBV18	CASSPRGTGQETQYF	TGTGCCAGCTCACCAAGGGGGACAGGACAAGAGACCCAGTACTTC
TRBD2	-	TRBJ2-7	TRBV7-7	CASSFSSGNPPRVGYEQYF	TGTGCTAGCAGCTTCTCTAGCGGGAATCCGCCCCGGGTCGGTTACGAGCAGTACTTC
-	-	TRBJ1-2	TRBV19	CASSINRDNYGYTF	TGTGCCAGTAGTATCAACAGGGACAACTATGGCTACACCTTC
TRBD1	-	TRBJ1-6	TRBV27	CASSLGTANSPLHF	TGTGCCAGCAGTTTAGGGACAGCTAATTCACCCCTCCACTTT
-	-	TRBJ2-3	TRBV2	CASSGPKSSSRDTQYF	TGTGCCAGCAGTGGTCCCAAGTCTTCTAGTCGGGATACGCAGTATTTT
TRBD1	-	TRBJ2-7	TRBV10-3	CAITPGTGAYEQYF	TGTGCCATCACCCCCGGGACAGGGGCCTACGAGCAGTACTTC
TRBD2	-	TRBJ2-7	TRBV19	CASSILAGGYDEQYF	TGTGCCAGTAGTATACTAGCGGGAGGGTACGACGAGCAGTACTTC
-	-	TRBJ2-3	TRBV5-4	CASSLSPGEVRDTQYF	TGTGCCAGCAGCTTGTCCCCGGGAGAAGTTCGAGATACGCAGTATTTT
TRBD1	-	TRBJ1-5	TRBV5-8	CASSSYTGQGINQPQHF	TGTGCCAGCAGCTCTTACACGGGACAGGGGATCAATCAGCCCCAGCATTTT
-	-	TRBJ2-3	TRBV11-3	CASSLGLTSTDTQYF	TGTGCCAGCAGCTTGGGACTTACTAGCACAGATACGCAGTATTTT
TRBD1	-	TRBJ1-6	TRBV19	CASCGQGDSPLHF	TGTGCCAGTTGTGGACAGGGCGATTCACCCCTCCACTTT
TRBD1	-	TRBJ2-3	TRBV5-8	CASSVDRGSTDTQYF	TGTGCCAGCAGCGTGGACAGGGGTAGCACAGATACGCAGTATTTT
-	-	TRBJ1-1	TRBV19	CASSIGEWNTEAFF	TGTGCCAGTAGTATCGGGGAATGGAACACTGAAGCTTTCTTT
TRBD1	few	TRBJ2-2	TRBV15	CATSRDVRDRVAGELFF	TGTGCCACCAGCAGAGATGTACGGGACAGGGTGGCCGGGGAGCTGTTTTTT
-	-	TRBJ1-4	TRBV4-1	CASSLRLNEKLFF	TGCGCCAGCAGCCTCCGACTTAATGAAAAACTGTTTTTT
-	-	TRBJ1-1	TRBV7-9	CASSLERNTEAFF	TGTGCCAGCAGCTTAGAGCGAAACACTGAAGCTTTCTTT
-	-	TRBJ2-7	TRBV19	CATRGPQYPYEQYF	TGTGCCACGCGGGGGCCTCAGTATCCCTACGAGCAGTACTTC
TRBD1	few	TRBJ2-2	TRBV27	CASSPTGGGTGELFF	TGTGCCAGCAGTCCTACAGGGGGCGGCACCGGGGAGCTGTTTTTT